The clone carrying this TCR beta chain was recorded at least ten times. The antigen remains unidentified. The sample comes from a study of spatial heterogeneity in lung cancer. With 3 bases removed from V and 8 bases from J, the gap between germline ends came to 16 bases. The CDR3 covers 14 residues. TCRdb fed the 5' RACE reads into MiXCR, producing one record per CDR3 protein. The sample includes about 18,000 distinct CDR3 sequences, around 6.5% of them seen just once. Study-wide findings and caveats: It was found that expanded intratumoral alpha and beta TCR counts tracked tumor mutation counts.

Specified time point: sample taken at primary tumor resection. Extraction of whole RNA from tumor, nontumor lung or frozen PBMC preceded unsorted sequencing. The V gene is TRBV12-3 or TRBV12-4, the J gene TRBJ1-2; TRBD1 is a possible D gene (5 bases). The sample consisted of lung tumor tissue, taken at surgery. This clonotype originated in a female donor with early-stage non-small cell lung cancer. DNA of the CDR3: TGTGCCAGCAGTTTTTCCGGGAGGGACGGAGGCTACACCTTC. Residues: CASSFSGRDGGYTF.